These 16 T cell receptor beta chains came from one sample sequenced in a study of cytomegalovirus exposure and HLA in healthy donors. PCR was performed using 60 Vbeta and 13 Jbeta primers. Here immunoSEQ multiplex PCR was the method, and the copy in TCRdb shows in-frame clones only, minus some. This sample has fewer than 150,000 clones, with around 72% found just once. Sequenced: PBMCs. These receptors all come from a human donor in good health.

V usage is TRBV10-3 and J usage is TRBJ2-2; the D gene is possibly TRBD2 (6 bases). Germline CDR1 ENHRY, CDR2 SYGVKD. The CDR3 totals 15 residues. Trimming took 1 base from V and 1 from J, leaving 7 bases between them. The CDR3 bases are TGTGCCATCAGTGAGTTAGCGGAGAACACCGGGGAGCTGTTTTTT. Translating gives CAISELAENTGELFF.

The chain couples TRBV18 to TRBJ1-2; TRBD1 matches 7 bases. Germline-derived CDR1 and CDR2 are KGHSH and LQKENI. J was trimmed by 4 bases and V by 3 bases; bases with no gene match: 8. The CDR3 length is 15 residues. CDR3 amino acids: CASSPEGQSFYGYTF. The CDR3 coding sequence is TGTGCCAGCTCACCCGAGGGACAGTCCTTCTATGGCTACACCTTC.

The gene calls are TRBV28 and TRBJ1-6, with TRBD1 matching 9 bases. The V and J ends lost 6 bases and 8 bases, in that order; junction bases with no gene match: 8. Germline V gene lookup returns CDR1 MDHEN and CDR2 SYDVKM. CDR3 length equals 15 residues. CDR3 sequence (DNA): TGTGCCAGCAGGTCCGGGACAGGGTGGGATTCACCCCTCCACTTT. It specifies CASRSGTGWDSPLHF.

The chain recombines TRBV19 with TRBJ1-5, with TRBD1 as a possible D gene (6 bases). Germline V gives CDR1 LNHDA, CDR2 SQIVND (reference sequence). V lost 4 bases and J lost 6, with 25 bases in between. CDR3 length equals 18 residues. The CDR3 region has the DNA TGTGCCAGTAGTACGGAACGAAACAACAGGGAACGAGGTCAGCCCCAGCATTTT. Translating gives CASSTERNNRERGQPQHF.

The V and J genes are TRBV11-3 and TRBJ2-7; 8 bases line up with TRBD2. Germline V gives CDR1 SGHNT, CDR2 YENEEA. J gave up 4 bases and V 0 bases, and 8 bases lay outside the gene matches. The CDR3 covers 16 residues. CDR3 loop: CASSLDSLGLVYEQYF. Written as DNA, the CDR3 is TGTGCCAGCAGCTTAGATTCGTTGGGACTAGTTTACGAGCAGTACTTC.

V usage is TRBV5-1 and J usage is TRBJ1-1; possible D gene TRBD1, 5 bases. The CDR3 is made up of 14 amino acids. V lost 3 bases, J lost 2 bases, and 11 bases lay in between. Germline CDR1 is SGHRS and CDR2 is YFSETQ. This CDR3 is CASSYSGGNTEAFF. As DNA, the CDR3 is TGCGCCAGCAGCTATTCGGGGGGTAACACTGAAGCTTTCTTT.

The V and J genes are TRBV10-1 and TRBJ1-6; D is ambiguous. Trimming left V 3 bases short and J 10 bases short, with 19 bases between. There are 16 residues in the CDR3. CDR1 and CDR2 from the germline V gene are WNHNN and SYGVQD (reference sequence). CDR3 residues: CASSEWIGRVYSPLHF. CDR3 in DNA: TGCGCCAGCAGTGAATGGATAGGGAGAGTGTACTCACCCCTCCACTTT.

This clone was seen more than once but under ten times. At one end the junction does not follow the germline gene, possibly because of a read error. The chain combines TRBV7-7 with TRBJ2-2; tentative D call: TRBD2 (6 bases). The germline V gene encodes CDR1 SSHAT and CDR2 FNYEAQ (reference sequence). The CDR3 has 14 residues. Here the CDR3 reads CASSPDYRAGELFF. The CDR3 bases are TGTGCTAGCAGCCCGGACTACCGCGCCGGGGAGCTGTTTTTT.

The chain has TRBV6-1 and TRBJ2-7, with 10 bases lining up with TRBD2. CDR1 and CDR2 (germline): MNHNS, SASEGT. V shed 5 bases and J 5 bases; nucleotides not matched to a gene: 6. This CDR3 contains 14 residues. As DNA, the CDR3 is TGTGCCAGCAGTAGGTCTAGCGGGGGTGACGAGCAGTACTTC. Protein: CASSRSSGGDEQYF.

V is TRBV7-6 and J is TRBJ2-3; weak D call: TRBD2 (6 bases). Germline V gene sequence: CDR1 SGHVS, CDR2 FNYEAQ. The V end lost 1 base, the J end lost 4 bases, and 9 bases lay between the germline ends. This CDR3 is built from 14 residues. The CDR3 reads CASSLVGGPDTQYF. CDR3 DNA sequence: TGTGCCAGCAGCTTAGTGGGGGGTCCAGATACGCAGTATTTT.

This chain connects TRBV2 to TRBJ1-5; 7 bases match TRBD1. V shed 7 bases and J 5 bases; nucleotides not matched to a gene: 8. Looked up from germline, CDR1 is SNHLY and CDR2 is FYNNEI. CDR3 size: 14 residues. The CDR3 sequence is CASTEDRGHQPQHF. The CDR3 DNA sequence: TGTGCCAGCACAGAAGATAGGGGGCATCAGCCCCAGCATTTT.

The genes are TRBV27 and TRBJ2-7, with 10 bases that match TRBD1. This CDR3 has 13 amino acids. J gave up 5 bases and V 4 bases, and 2 bases lay outside the gene matches. From germline, CDR1 is MNHEY and CDR2 SMNVEV (reference sequence). CDR3 region: CASSWDRGNEQYF. CDR3 nucleotide sequence: TGTGCCAGCAGTTGGGACAGGGGAAACGAGCAGTACTTC.

This chain joins TRBV5-5 and TRBJ1-4; D is undetermined. Germline V lookup: CDR1 SGHKS, CDR2 YYEKEE (reference sequence). The germline V and J ends were trimmed by 4 bases and 2 bases, with 12 bases remaining between them. The CDR3 extends over 15 amino acids. The CDR3 DNA sequence: TGTGCCAGCAGCCCCCCCGGGGTCACTAATGAAAAACTGTTTTTT. It translates to CASSPPGVTNEKLFF.

The chain employs TRBV4-2 and TRBJ1-5; 10 positions agree with TRBD1. This CDR3 has 16 amino acids. CDR1 and CDR2 from the germline V gene are LGHNA and YNFKEQ. J was trimmed by 7 bases and V by 0 bases; bases with no gene match: 6. The CDR3 DNA reads as TGTGCCAGCAGCCAAGATCTCGCGGACAGGGGGCAGCCCCAGCATTTT. It encodes CASSQDLADRGQPQHF.

The chain recombines TRBV5-6 with TRBJ2-7, with D hard to call. The ends were cut back, 3 bases at V and 2 bases at J, with 3 bases in the middle. Germline values: CDR1 SGHDT, CDR2 YYEEEE. This CDR3 has 11 residues. For the CDR3, the DNA is TGTGCCAGCAGCTCAACCTACGAGCAGTACTTC. Its translation is CASSSTYEQYF.

The chain couples TRBV13 to TRBJ1-2, with a possible D match to TRBD1 (6 bases). The CDR3 runs 14 residues. The germline CDR1 and CDR2 sequences are PRHDT and FYEKMQ (reference sequence). V was clipped by 0 bases and J by 3 bases, with 8 bases between them. CDR3 in amino acids: CASSLGDRYYGYTF. CDR3 DNA: TGTGCCAGCAGCTTAGGAGACAGGTACTATGGCTACACCTTC.